The 28 T cell receptor beta chains below come from one sample, sequenced in a study of blood T cell repertoires in COVID-19. Generated by immunoSEQ multiplex PCR, the TCRdb table keeps only in-frame clones and is missing some. The sample records about 170,000 clones, about 87% being singletons. The sample consisted of peripheral blood. The receptors were sampled from a man between 60 and 75 years old with acute or convalescent COVID-19.

V usage is TRBV4-1 and J usage is TRBJ1-5; D is unresolved. The V end was cut by 0 bases, the J end by 0 bases, with 6 bases between. CDR1 is MGHRA, CDR2 YSYEKL, per germline. The CDR3 loop spans 15 amino acids. CDR3 bases: TGCGCCAGCAGCCAAGAACGGTATAGCAATCAGCCCCAGCATTTT. It is translated as CASSQERYSNQPQHF.

This chain connects TRBV5-1 to TRBJ2-2, with D tentatively TRBD2 (7 bases). The CDR3 covers 14 residues. With 5 bases removed from V and 4 bases from J, the gap between germline ends came to 12 bases. CDR1 is SGHRS and CDR2 is YFSETQ in the germline V gene. The chain's CDR3 is CASRKGGTTGELFF. CDR3 nucleotide sequence: TGCGCCAGCAGAAAGGGGGGGACCACCGGGGAGCTGTTTTTT.

The rearrangement links TRBV15 to TRBJ1-1, with D unclear. The CDR3 is made up of 14 amino acids. V was pared by 0 bases and J by 6 bases, with 11 bases between. Germline lookup yields CDR1 LNHNV and CDR2 YYDKDF (reference sequence). CDR3 sequence reads: CATSRDTRAPEAFF. In DNA form, the CDR3 reads TGTGCCACCAGCAGAGACACGCGGGCCCCTGAAGCTTTCTTT.

This chain uses TRBV30 with TRBJ2-2; 7 bases are shared with TRBD2. The CDR3 has 15 amino acids. CDR1 GTSNPN and CDR2 SVGIG come from the germline V gene (reference sequence). The V and J ends lost 5 bases and 2 bases, in that order; junction bases with no gene match: 8. CDR3 region: CAWLGLAENTGELFF. CDR3 sequence (DNA): TGTGCCTGGCTGGGCCTAGCGGAAAACACCGGGGAGCTGTTTTTT.

The J gene is TRBJ2-3, the V gene TRBV5-8; no firm D call. This CDR3 has 15 amino acids. Trimming removed 7 bases at V and 1 base at J, with 16 bases between. CDR1 is SGHTS and CDR2 is YDEGEE in the germline V gene. The CDR3 sequence is CASSIDWFGTDTQYF. The CDR3 nucleotides read TGTGCCAGCTCCATCGACTGGTTTGGCACAGATACGCAGTATTTT.

The V and J genes are TRBV5-6 and TRBJ2-4; TRBD1 agrees at 11 bases. CDR1 is SGHDT, CDR2 YYEEEE, per germline. V lost 5 bases to trimming and J lost 7 bases; unmatched junction nucleotides: 5. The CDR3 is made up of 14 amino acids. The DNA of the CDR3 is TGTGCCAGCAGGAACCGGGACAGGGGGAACATTCAGTACTTC. As protein: CASRNRDRGNIQYF.

The chain is built from TRBV9 and TRBJ2-1, with 9 positions matching TRBD1. Germline V gives CDR1 SGDLS, CDR2 YYNGEE. V gave up 4 bases and J gave up 7 bases; unmatched junction bases: 6. This CDR3 is built from 14 residues. DNA of the CDR3: TGTGCCAGCAGCCCACGGACAGGGGTGAATGAGCAGTTCTTC. Its protein is CASSPRTGVNEQFF.

This clone was recorded only once. The V call is TRBV28, the J call TRBJ1-1, with TRBD1 matching over 7 bases. This CDR3 contains 16 residues. The V segment lost 4 bases and the J segment 6 bases; nucleotides outside the gene matches: 14. CDR1 and CDR2 (germline): MDHEN, SYDVKM. CDR3 residues: CASSSNRQGFIAEAFF. CDR3 bases: TGTGCCAGCAGTTCAAACCGACAGGGTTTTATCGCTGAAGCTTTCTTT.

The V call is TRBV18, the J call TRBJ2-3; 9 nucleotides align to TRBD1. This CDR3 spans 13 amino acids. With V trimmed by 3 bases and J by 6 bases, 1 base remained unmatched. Germline CDR1 is KGHSH and CDR2 is LQKENI. CDR3 sequence reads: CASSPTGGDTQYF. Written as DNA, the CDR3 is TGTGCCAGCTCACCGACAGGGGGGGATACGCAGTATTTT.

V gene TRBV7-2 combines with J gene TRBJ1-5; 7 nucleotides align to TRBD1. The CDR3 runs to 17 residues. Germline V lookup: CDR1 SGHTA, CDR2 FQGNSA. The V segment lost 1 base and the J segment 2 bases; nucleotides outside the gene matches: 8. The CDR3 is CASSLGQGRGGNQPQHF. CDR3 DNA: TGTGCCAGCAGCTTAGGACAGGGAAGGGGCGGCAATCAGCCCCAGCATTTT.

The V call is TRBV6-5, the J call TRBJ1-2; D is possibly TRBD1 (5 bases). This CDR3 spans 13 amino acids. The germline CDR1 and CDR2 sequences are MNHEY and SVGAGI. V lost 4 bases and J lost 7, with 13 bases in between. This CDR3 is CASSSRGVGGYTF. The CDR3 DNA sequence: TGTGCCAGCAGTTCGCGGGGGGTCGGTGGCTACACCTTC.

The V gene is TRBV7-8, the J gene TRBJ1-1; TRBD1 is a possible D gene (5 bases). CDR1 and CDR2 from the germline V gene are SGHVS and FQNEAQ. The CDR3 is 16 amino acids. V dropped 5 bases and J dropped 0 bases, with 16 bases sitting between them. The CDR3 spells CASSPYTHRMNTEAFF. Here the CDR3 DNA reads TGTGCCAGCAGCCCCTATACCCACAGGATGAACACTGAAGCTTTCTTT. Full variable domain (outside the CDR3, taken from reference TRBV7-8 and TRBJ1-1): GAGVSQSPRYKVAKRGQDVALRCDPISGHVSLFWYQQALGQGPEFLTYFQNEAQLDKSGLPSDRFFAERPEGSVSTLKIQRTQQEDSAVYLCASSPYTHRMNTEAFFGQGTRLTVV.

The rearrangement links TRBV30 to TRBJ1-1, with D unresolved. V was shortened by 0 bases and J by 2 bases, with 10 bases between the two germline ends. The germline V gene has CDR1 GTSNPN and CDR2 SVGIG (reference sequence). This CDR3 spans 14 amino acids. CDR3: CAWSVPGFNTEAFF. In DNA form, the CDR3 reads TGTGCCTGGAGTGTACCCGGGTTTAACACTGAAGCTTTCTTT.

The J gene is TRBJ2-7, the V gene TRBV7-8; 7 positions match TRBD1. Germline trimming cut 3 bases from V and 4 bases from J; bases unmatched to any gene: 3. Per the germline V gene, CDR1 is SGHVS and CDR2 is FQNEAQ. The CDR3 sequence is 13 residues long. The CDR3 protein is CASSFGQEYEQYF. The CDR3, as DNA: TGTGCCAGCAGCTTCGGACAGGAGTACGAGCAGTACTTC.

The chain is built from TRBV27 and TRBJ2-7, with D possibly TRBD2 on 5 matching bases. In germline, CDR1 is MNHEY, CDR2 SMNVEV (reference sequence). CDR3 size: 14 residues. V lost 4 bases and J lost 0, with 10 bases in between. The CDR3 spells CASSSRAGSYEQYV. CDR3 nucleotides: TGTGCCAGCAGTTCCCGGGCGGGCTCCTACGAGCAGTACGTC.

The V and J genes are TRBV5-5 and TRBJ2-1; tentative D call: TRBD2 (5 bases). The CDR3 is 13 residues long. With 3 bases removed from V and 6 bases from J, the gap between germline ends came to 10 bases. Germline values: CDR1 SGHKS, CDR2 YYEKEE (reference sequence). The CDR3 reads CASSSSPANEQFF. For the CDR3, the DNA is TGTGCCAGCAGCTCTAGCCCTGCCAATGAGCAGTTCTTC.

The rearrangement uses TRBV4-3 and TRBJ1-5; 7 nucleotides match TRBD1. The CDR3 covers 13 residues. In germline, CDR1 is LGHNA, CDR2 YSLEER. The J segment lost 4 bases and the V segment lost 4 bases, leaving 1 base of the junction unmatched. The CDR3 loop is CASSRDRNQPQHF. For the CDR3, the DNA is TGCGCCAGCAGCCGGGACAGAAATCAGCCCCAGCATTTT.

The chain combines TRBV10-3 with TRBJ1-1; 7 nucleotides agree with TRBD1. CDR1 is ENHRY and CDR2 is SYGVKD in the germline V gene. The CDR3 is 13 residues long. V lost 5 bases, J lost 5 bases, and 5 bases stayed unmatched. The CDR3 region has the DNA TGTGCCATCAGTCCCTCACAGGGGACTGAAGCTTTCTTT. Translation: CAISPSQGTEAFF.

The V call is TRBV5-6, the J call TRBJ1-1, with a tentative D call TRBD1 (6 bases). V lost 6 bases to trimming and J lost 2 bases, with 17 bases between them. CDR1 and CDR2 from the germline V gene are SGHDT and YYEEEE. The CDR3 is 15 residues long. The CDR3: CASTDTGTYNTEAFF. CDR3 DNA sequence: TGTGCCAGCACCGATACCGGGACATACAACACTGAAGCTTTCTTT.

The J gene is TRBJ1-5, the V gene TRBV7-9; TRBD1 matches 11 bases. V gave up 0 bases and J gave up 4 bases; unmatched junction bases: 5. Per germline, CDR1 SEHNR and CDR2 FQNEAQ (reference sequence). The length of the CDR3 is 17 residues. CDR3 coding DNA: TGTGCCAGCAGCTTAGCTAGCGGGACAGGGGGAAATCAGCCCCAGCATTTT. This gives the protein CASSLASGTGGNQPQHF.

CDR3 DNA sequence: TGTGCCAGCAGTTCAGACTACTACAATGAGCAGTTCTTC. Its protein product is CASSSDYYNEQFF. The chain recombines TRBV2 with TRBJ2-1; perhaps TRBD2 as D (5 bases). CDR1 SNHLY and CDR2 FYNNEI come from the germline V gene. The CDR3 spans 13 residues. V was pared by 5 bases and J by 3 bases, with 8 bases between. Together with reference TRBV2 and TRBJ2-1, the CDR3 gives the full variable domain: EPEVTQTPSHQVTQMGQEVILRCVPISNHLYFYWYRQILGQKVEFLVSFYNNEISEKSEIFDDQFSVERPDGSNFTLKIRSTKLEDSAMYFCASSSDYYNEQFFGPGTRLTVL.

This clone was recorded once. This rearrangement joins TRBV30 to TRBJ1-3; TRBD1 matches 7 bases. The V gene end was trimmed by 2 bases and the J gene end by 6 bases; junction bases not matched to a gene: 7. Per the germline V gene, CDR1 is GTSNPN and CDR2 is SVGIG (reference sequence). This CDR3 region has 14 residues. CDR3 region: CAWSPGGTPNTIYF. CDR3 bases: TGTGCCTGGAGTCCAGGGGGGACACCAAACACCATATATTTT.

As DNA, the CDR3 is TGTGCCATCAGTGACTCCGACAGGGGTGAGGGCTACACCTTC. Residues: CAISDSDRGEGYTF. The chain employs TRBV10-3 and TRBJ1-2, with TRBD1 identical over 8 bases. CDR3 length equals 14 residues. J lost 8 bases, V lost 3 bases, and 8 bases had no gene match. In germline, CDR1 is ENHRY, CDR2 SYGVKD.

The gene calls are TRBV7-2 and TRBJ2-2, with D possibly being TRBD2 (6 bases). The CDR3 has 15 residues. Germline V gene data show CDR1 as SGHTA and CDR2 as FQGNSA. The V end lost 5 bases, the J end lost 4 bases, and 14 bases lay between the germline ends. The CDR3 sequence: CASSLRLVATGELFF. The CDR3 nucleotides read TGTGCCAGCAGCCTCCGACTAGTAGCCACCGGGGAGCTGTTTTTT.

The rearrangement links TRBV19 to TRBJ1-1; 10 nucleotides agree with TRBD1. CDR1 and CDR2 (germline): LNHDA, SQIVND (reference sequence). The CDR3 is 15 amino acids. The junction had 4 bases not matched to a gene; V was cut back by 6 bases and J by 0 bases. The DNA for the CDR3 is TGTGCCAGTAGCAGGGACAGGGGCATGAACACTGAAGCTTTCTTT. It codes for CASSRDRGMNTEAFF. Looking up the rest from reference TRBV19 and TRBJ1-1 gives the full variable domain: DGGITQSPKYLFRKEGQNVTLSCEQNLNHDAMYWYRQDPGQGLRLIYYSQIVNDFQKGDIAEGYSVSREKKESFPLTVTSAQKNPTAFYLCASSRDRGMNTEAFFGQGTRLTVV.

The rearrangement links TRBV3-1 (or the pseudogene TRBV3-2) to TRBJ2-5, with D possibly matching TRBD1 (6 bases). Germline CDR1 reads LGHDT; CDR2 reads YNNKEL (reference sequence). This CDR3 has 14 amino acids. Trimming pared 5 bases from V and 6 bases from J, leaving 16 bases between. CDR3 amino acids: CASSTNRAGKTQYF. CDR3 in DNA: TGTGCCAGCAGCACGAACAGGGCAGGGAAGACCCAGTACTTC.

The chain joins TRBV7-3 to TRBJ2-5, with 10 bases identical to TRBD2. This CDR3 spans 15 amino acids. J was trimmed by 1 base and V by 3 bases; bases with no gene match: 2. In germline, CDR1 is SGHTA, CDR2 FQGTGA. The CDR3 sequence is CASSLLAGAQETQYF. The CDR3 DNA follows: TGTGCCAGCAGCTTGCTAGCGGGGGCCCAAGAGACCCAGTACTTC.

This clone appeared a single time. This chain uses TRBV4-2 with TRBJ1-6; tentative D call: TRBD1 (6 bases). Germline-derived CDR1 and CDR2 are LGHNA and YNFKEQ. Trimming pared 1 base from V and 6 bases from J, leaving 13 bases between. The CDR3 totals 16 residues. This chain's CDR3 is CASSQGVTGSNSPLHF. The DNA of the CDR3 is TGTGCCAGCAGCCAAGGGGTGACAGGTTCTAATTCACCCCTCCACTTT.